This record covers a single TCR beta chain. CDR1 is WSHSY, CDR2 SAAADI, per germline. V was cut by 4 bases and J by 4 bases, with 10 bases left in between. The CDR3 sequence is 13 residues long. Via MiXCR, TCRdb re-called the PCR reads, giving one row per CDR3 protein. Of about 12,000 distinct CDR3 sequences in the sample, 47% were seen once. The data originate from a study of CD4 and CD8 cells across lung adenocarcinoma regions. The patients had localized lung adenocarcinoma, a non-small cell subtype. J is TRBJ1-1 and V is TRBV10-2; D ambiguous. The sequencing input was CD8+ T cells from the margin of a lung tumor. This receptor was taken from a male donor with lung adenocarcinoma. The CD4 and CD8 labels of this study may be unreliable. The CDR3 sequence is CASSVLGITEAFF. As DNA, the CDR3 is TGCGCCAGCAGTGTTTTGGGGATCACTGAAGCTTTCTTT.